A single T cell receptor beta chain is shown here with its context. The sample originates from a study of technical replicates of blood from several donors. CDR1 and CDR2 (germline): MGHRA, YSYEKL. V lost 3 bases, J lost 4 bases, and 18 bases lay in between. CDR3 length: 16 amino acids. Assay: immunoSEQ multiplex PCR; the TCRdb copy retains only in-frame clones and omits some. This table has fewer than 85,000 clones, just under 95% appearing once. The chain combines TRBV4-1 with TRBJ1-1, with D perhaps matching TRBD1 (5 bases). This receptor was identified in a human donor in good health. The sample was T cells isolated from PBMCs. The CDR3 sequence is CASSQDPLGPSTEAFF. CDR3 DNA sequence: TGCGCCAGCAGCCAGGACCCTCTGGGGCCCTCCACTGAAGCTTTCTTT.